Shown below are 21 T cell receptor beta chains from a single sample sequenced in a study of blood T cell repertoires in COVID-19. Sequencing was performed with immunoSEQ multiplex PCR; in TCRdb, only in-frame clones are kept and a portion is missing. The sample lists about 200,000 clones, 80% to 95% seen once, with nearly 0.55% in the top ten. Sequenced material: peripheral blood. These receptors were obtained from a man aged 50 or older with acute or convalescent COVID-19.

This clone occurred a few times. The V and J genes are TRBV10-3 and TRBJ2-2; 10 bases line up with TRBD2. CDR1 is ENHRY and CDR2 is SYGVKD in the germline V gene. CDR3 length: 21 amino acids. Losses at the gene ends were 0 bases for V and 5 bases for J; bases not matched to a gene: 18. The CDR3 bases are TGTGCCATCAGTGAGTCCTCCGGGAGGGCGCTAGCGGGAGATCGAACCGGGGAGCTGTTTTTT. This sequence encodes CAISESSGRALAGDRTGELFF.

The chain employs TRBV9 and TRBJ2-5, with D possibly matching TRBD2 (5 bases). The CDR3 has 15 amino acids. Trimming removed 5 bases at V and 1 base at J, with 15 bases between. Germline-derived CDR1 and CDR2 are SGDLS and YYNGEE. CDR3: CASSLNGLPQETQYF. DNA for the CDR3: TGTGCCAGCAGTCTCAACGGACTCCCCCAAGAGACCCAGTACTTC.

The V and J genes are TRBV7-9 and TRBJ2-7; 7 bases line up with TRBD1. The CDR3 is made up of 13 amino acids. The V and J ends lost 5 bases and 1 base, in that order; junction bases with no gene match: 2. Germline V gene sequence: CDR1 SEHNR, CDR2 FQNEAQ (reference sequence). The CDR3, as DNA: TGTGCCAGCAGCAGGGACAGATCCTACGAGCAGTACGTC. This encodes CASSRDRSYEQYV.

The CDR3 region is CAIPRSAGTGELFF. The CDR3 DNA sequence: TGTGCCATCCCCAGATCCGCGGGCACCGGGGAGCTGTTTTTT. The rearrangement links TRBV2 to TRBJ2-2; D is possibly TRBD2 (5 bases). CDR3 size: 14 residues. In germline, CDR1 is SNHLY, CDR2 FYNNEI. V was clipped by 10 bases and J by 4 bases, with 16 bases between them. The full variable domain, with the rest looked up from reference TRBV2 and TRBJ2-2, is EPEVTQTPSHQVTQMGQEVILRCVPISNHLYFYWYRQILGQKVEFLVSFYNNEISEKSEIFDDQFSVERPDGSNFTLKIRSTKLEDSAMYFCAIPRSAGTGELFFGEGSRLTVL.

The CDR3 region is CASSKSGGSNQPQHF. The CDR3 DNA is TGTGCCAGCAGCAAATCAGGGGGAAGCAATCAGCCCCAGCATTTT. The J gene is TRBJ1-5, the V gene TRBV3-1 (or the pseudogene TRBV3-2); 7 bases align to TRBD1. The V and J ends lost 5 bases and 1 base, in that order; junction bases with no gene match: 5. Germline loops: CDR1 LGHDT, CDR2 YNNKEL (reference sequence). The CDR3 covers 15 residues.

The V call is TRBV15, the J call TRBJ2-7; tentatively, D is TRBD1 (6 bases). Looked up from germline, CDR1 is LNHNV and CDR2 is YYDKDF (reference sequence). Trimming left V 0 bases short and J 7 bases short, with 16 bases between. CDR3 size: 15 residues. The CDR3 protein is CATSRDFGGKREQYF. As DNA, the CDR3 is TGTGCCACCAGCAGAGATTTTGGGGGCAAGCGGGAGCAGTACTTC.

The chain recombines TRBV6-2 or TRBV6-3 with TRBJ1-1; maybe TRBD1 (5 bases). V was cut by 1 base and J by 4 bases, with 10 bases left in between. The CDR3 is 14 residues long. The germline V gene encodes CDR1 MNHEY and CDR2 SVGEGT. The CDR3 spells CASSYFGGSTEAFF. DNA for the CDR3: TGTGCCAGCAGTTACTTTGGGGGGAGCACTGAAGCTTTCTTT.

The CDR3 bases are TGTGCCAGCAGCTTCTATGGGACTAGCGGGGCCCACGATACGCAGTATTTT. As protein: CASSFYGTSGAHDTQYF. This chain links TRBV7-9 with TRBJ2-3; 13 positions match TRBD2. V was clipped by 3 bases and J by 6 bases; unmatched bases: 9. The V gene's germline CDR1 is SEHNR and CDR2 FQNEAQ (reference sequence). The CDR3 is 17 residues long.

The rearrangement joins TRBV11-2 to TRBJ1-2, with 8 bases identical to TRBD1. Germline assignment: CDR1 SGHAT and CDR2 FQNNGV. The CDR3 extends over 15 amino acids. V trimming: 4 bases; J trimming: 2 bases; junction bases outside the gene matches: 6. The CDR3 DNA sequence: TGTGCCAGCAGCTCCGACAGGGGTGGAAACTATGGCTACACCTTC. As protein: CASSSDRGGNYGYTF.

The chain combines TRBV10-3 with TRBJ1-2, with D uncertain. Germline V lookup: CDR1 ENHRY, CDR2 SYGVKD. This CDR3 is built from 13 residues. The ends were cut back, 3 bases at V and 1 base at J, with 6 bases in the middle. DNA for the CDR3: TGTGCCATCAGTGATGGCAGTAACTATGGCTACACCTTC. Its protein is CAISDGSNYGYTF.

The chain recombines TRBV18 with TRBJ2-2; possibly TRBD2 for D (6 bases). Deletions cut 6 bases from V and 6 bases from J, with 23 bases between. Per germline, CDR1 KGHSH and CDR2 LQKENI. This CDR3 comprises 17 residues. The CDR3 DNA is TGTGCCAGCTCCCTAAGAAACGCGGGGCCCTCTTCCGGGGAGCTGTTTTTT. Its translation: CASSLRNAGPSSGELFF.

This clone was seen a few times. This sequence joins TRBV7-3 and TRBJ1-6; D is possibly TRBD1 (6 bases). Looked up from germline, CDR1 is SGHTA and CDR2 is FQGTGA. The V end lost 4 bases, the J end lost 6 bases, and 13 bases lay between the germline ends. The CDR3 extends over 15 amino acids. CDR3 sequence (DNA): TGTGCCAGCAGCTCCAGGGGTCGGGGTAATTCACCCCTCCACTTT. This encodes CASSSRGRGNSPLHF.

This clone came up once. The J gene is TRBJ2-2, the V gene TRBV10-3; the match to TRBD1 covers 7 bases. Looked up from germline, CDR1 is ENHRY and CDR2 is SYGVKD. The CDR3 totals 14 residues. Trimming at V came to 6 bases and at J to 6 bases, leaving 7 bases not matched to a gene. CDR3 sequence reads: CAIRGDRDAGELFF. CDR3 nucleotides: TGTGCCATCAGGGGCGACAGGGACGCCGGGGAGCTGTTTTTT.

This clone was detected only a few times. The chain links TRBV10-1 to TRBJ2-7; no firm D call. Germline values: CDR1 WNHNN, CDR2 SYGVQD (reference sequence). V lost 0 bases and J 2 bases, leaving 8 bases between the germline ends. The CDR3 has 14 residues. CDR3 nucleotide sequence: TGCGCCAGCAGTGAGTCGCGGAATGCCTACGAGCAGTACGTC. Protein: CASSESRNAYEQYV.

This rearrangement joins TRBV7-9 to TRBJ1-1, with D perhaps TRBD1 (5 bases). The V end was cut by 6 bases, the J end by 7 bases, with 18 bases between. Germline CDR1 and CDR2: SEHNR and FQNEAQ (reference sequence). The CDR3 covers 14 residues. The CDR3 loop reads CASRSSQGWGEAFF. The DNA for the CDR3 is TGTGCCAGCAGATCGTCCCAGGGTTGGGGTGAAGCTTTCTTT.

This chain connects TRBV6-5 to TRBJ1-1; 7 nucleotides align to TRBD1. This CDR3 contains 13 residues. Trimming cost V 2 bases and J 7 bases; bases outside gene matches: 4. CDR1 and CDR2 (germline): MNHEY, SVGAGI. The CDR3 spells CASSYGRTGEAFF. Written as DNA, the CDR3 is TGTGCCAGCAGTTACGGGCGGACAGGTGAAGCTTTCTTT.

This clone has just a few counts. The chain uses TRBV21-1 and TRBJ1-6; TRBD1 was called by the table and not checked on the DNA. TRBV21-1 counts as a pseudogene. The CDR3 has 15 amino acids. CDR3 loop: CASSKGDRPNSPLHF. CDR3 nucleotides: TGTGCCAGCAGCAAAGGGGACAGGCCTAATTCACCCCTCCACTTT.

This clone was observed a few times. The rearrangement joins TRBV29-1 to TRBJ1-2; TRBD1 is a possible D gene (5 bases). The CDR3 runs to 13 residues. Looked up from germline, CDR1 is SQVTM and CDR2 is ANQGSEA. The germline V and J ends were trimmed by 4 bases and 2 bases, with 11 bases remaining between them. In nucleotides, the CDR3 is TGCAGCGTTGTATTACAGGCGAACTATGGCTACACCTTC. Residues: CSVVLQANYGYTF. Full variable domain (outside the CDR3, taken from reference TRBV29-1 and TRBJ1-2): SAVISQKPSRDICQRGTSLTIQCQVDSQVTMMFWYRQQPGQSLTLIATANQGSEATYESGFVIDKFPISRPNLTFSTLTVSNMSPEDSSIYLCSVVLQANYGYTFGSGTRLTVV.

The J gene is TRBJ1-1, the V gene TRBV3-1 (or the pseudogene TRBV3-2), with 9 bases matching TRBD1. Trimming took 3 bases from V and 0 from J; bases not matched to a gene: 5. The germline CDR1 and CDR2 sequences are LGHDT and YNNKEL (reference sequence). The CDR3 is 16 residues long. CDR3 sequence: CASSQADRGMNTEAFF. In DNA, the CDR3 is TGTGCCAGCAGCCAGGCGGACAGGGGTATGAACACTGAAGCTTTCTTT.

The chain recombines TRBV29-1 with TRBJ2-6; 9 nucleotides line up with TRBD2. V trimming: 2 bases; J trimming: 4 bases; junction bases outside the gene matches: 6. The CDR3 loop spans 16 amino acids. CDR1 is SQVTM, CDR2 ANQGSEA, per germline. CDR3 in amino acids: CSVEYAGGPGANVLTF. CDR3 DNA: TGCAGCGTTGAATACGCGGGAGGGCCCGGGGCCAACGTCCTGACTTTC.

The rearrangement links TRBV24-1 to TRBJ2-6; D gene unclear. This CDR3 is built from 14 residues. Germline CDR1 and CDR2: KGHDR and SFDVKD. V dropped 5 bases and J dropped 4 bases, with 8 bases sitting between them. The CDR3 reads CATSGGNGANVLTF. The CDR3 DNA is TGTGCCACCAGTGGAGGCAACGGGGCCAACGTCCTGACTTTC.